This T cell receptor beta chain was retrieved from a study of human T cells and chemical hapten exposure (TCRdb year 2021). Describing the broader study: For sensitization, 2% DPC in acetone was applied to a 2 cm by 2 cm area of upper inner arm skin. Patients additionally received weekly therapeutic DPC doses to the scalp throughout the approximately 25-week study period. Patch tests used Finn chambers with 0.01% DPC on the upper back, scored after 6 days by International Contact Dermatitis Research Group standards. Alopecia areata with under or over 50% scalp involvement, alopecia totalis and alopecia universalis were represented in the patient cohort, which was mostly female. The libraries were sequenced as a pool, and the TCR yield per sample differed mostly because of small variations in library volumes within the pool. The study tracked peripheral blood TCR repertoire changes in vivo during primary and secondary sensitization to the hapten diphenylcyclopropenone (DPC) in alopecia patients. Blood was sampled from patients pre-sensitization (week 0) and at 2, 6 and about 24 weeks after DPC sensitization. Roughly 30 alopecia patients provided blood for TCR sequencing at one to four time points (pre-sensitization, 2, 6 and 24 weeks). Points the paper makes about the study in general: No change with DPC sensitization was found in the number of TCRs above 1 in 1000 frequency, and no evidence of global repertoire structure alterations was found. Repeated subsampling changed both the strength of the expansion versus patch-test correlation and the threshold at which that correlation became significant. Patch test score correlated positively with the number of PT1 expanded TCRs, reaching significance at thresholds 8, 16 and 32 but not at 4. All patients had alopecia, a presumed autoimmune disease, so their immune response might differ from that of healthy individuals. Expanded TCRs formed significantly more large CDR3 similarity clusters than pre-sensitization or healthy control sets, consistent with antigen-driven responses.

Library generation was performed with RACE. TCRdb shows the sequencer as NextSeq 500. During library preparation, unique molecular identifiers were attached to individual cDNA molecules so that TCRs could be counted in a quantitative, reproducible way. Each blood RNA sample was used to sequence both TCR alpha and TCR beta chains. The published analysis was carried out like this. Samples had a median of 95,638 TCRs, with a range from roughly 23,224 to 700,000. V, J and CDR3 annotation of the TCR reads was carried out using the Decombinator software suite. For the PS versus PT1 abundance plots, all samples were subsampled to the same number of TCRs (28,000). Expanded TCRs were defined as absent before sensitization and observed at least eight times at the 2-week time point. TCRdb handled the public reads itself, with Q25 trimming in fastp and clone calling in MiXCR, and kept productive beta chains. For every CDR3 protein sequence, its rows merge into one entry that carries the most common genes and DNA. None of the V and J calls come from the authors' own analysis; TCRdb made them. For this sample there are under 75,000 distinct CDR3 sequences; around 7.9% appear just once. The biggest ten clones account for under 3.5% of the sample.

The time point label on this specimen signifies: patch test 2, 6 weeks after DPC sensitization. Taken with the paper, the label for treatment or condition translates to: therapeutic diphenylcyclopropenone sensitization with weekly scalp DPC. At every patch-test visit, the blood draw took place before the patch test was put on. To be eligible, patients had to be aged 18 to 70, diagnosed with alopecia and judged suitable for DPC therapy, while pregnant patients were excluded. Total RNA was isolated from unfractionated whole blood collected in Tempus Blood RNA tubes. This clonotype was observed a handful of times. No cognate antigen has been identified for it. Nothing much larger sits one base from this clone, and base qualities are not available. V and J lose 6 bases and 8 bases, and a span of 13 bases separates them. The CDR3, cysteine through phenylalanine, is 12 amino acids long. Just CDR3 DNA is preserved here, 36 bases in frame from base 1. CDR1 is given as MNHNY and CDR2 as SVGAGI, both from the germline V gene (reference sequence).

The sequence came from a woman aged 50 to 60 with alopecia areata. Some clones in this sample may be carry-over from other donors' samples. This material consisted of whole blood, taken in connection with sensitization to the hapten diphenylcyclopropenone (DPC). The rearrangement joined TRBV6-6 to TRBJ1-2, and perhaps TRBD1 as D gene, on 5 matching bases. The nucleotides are TGTGCCAGCAGGGGGGGATCGGACGGCTACACCTTC. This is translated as CASRGGSDGYTF.